The 6 T cell receptor beta chains below come from one sample, sequenced in a study of PD-L1 blockade in urothelial cancer. Assay used: immunoSEQ multiplex PCR; TCRdb lists only in-frame clones, some missing. The sample carries 90,000 to 120,000 clones, 70% to 90% recorded once. The specimen comprised PBMCs, sampled around atezolizumab (anti-PD-L1) treatment. Every receptor here comes from a man aged 45-65 years with urothelial cancer.

The chain couples TRBV6-5 to TRBJ1-1; a weak D match, TRBD1 (5 bases). The CDR3 contains 12 residues. Trimming cost V 4 bases and J 7 bases, with 10 bases left between them. Germline assignment: CDR1 MNHEY and CDR2 SVGAGI. This chain's CDR3 is CASSFQGLEAFF. The CDR3 bases are TGTGCCAGCAGTTTTCAGGGCCTTGAAGCTTTCTTT.

J is TRBJ2-5 and V is TRBV9; 9 positions agree with TRBD1. Germline V CDR1 and CDR2: SGDLS, YYNGEE. The CDR3 consists of 14 residues. V lost 4 bases, J lost 5 bases, and 6 bases stayed unmatched. CDR3 sequence: CASSSGQGRETQYF. The CDR3 nucleotides are TGTGCCAGCAGCTCAGGACAGGGGAGGGAGACCCAGTACTTC.

This clone occurred a few times. The chain joins TRBV2 to TRBJ1-6; D may be TRBD1 (6 bases). V lost 10 bases, J lost 5 bases, and 15 bases lay in between. Germline V gives CDR1 SNHLY, CDR2 FYNNEI. This CDR3 has 14 amino acids. The CDR3 DNA sequence: TGTGCCACTCAAGGCCCAGGGGATAATTCACCCCTCCACTTT. Its translation is CATQGPGDNSPLHF.

Comments on this clone: Because the CDR3's place on the DNA is in doubt, the DNA is left out and the CDR3 is given as listed by TCRdb. Here the CDR3 reads CASSPFAGGSEFF. V gene TRBV27 combines with J gene TRBJ2-1; the D call TRBD2 from the table was never checked on the DNA. The CDR3 region is 13 residues in length, termini included. The V gene's germline CDR1 is MNHEY and CDR2 SMNVEV (reference sequence).

The genes are TRBV28 and TRBJ2-7; D not resolved. Germline V gene sequence: CDR1 MDHEN, CDR2 SYDVKM. V was cut by 9 bases and J by 2 bases, with 14 bases left in between. This CDR3 contains 13 residues. The CDR3 region is CASDSTTTYEQYF. CDR3 DNA: TGTGCCAGTGATTCGACAACCACCTACGAGCAGTACTTC.

The rearrangement uses TRBV30 and TRBJ2-1; 13 bases map to TRBD2. Germline assignment: CDR1 GTSNPN and CDR2 SVGIG (reference sequence). V lost 3 bases to trimming and J lost 6 bases; unmatched junction nucleotides: 5. This CDR3 contains 15 residues. The DNA for the CDR3 is TGTGCCTGGAGCCATACTAGCGGGAGGGCCAATGAGCAGTTCTTC. Translation gives CAWSHTSGRANEQFF.